Each of the 5 T cell receptor beta chains below was sequenced from the same sample in a study of regulatory T cells in long-lasting Graves disease. The TCR beta library used iRepertoire HTBI primers with Arm-PCR amplification of CDR3. TCRdb re-called the multiplex PCR reads with MiXCR, one entry per CDR3 protein. The sample gives a few hundred thousand distinct CDR3 sequences, about an eighth of which show up once; approximately 19% is in the top ten. Time point specified: newly diagnosed GD, antithyroid drugs for less than 3 months. Researchers made the TCR library from RNA that was extracted from PBMCs. These data were likewise used in another study, on T cells in Graves' hyperthyroidism and ophthalmopathy.

Sequencing was performed on peripheral blood mononuclear cells (PBMCs), taken at new diagnosis, from a patient treated with antithyroid drugs. The receptors here all came from a woman aged 18 to 35 with Graves disease.

This clonotype was counted between two and nine times. The chain is built from TRBV20-1 and TRBJ2-1; 11 bases line up with TRBD2. The V gene's germline CDR1 is DFQATT and CDR2 SNEGSKA (reference sequence). Trimming at V came to 4 bases and at J to 5 bases, leaving 16 bases not matched to a gene. This CDR3 contains 18 residues. As DNA, the CDR3 is TGCAGTGCTAACGAACTAGCGGGAGCCCCACTCAATAACAATGAGCAGTTCTTC. Translating gives CSANELAGAPLNNNEQFF.

There are many counts of this clonotype. At one of its ends the junction is not consistent with the germline gene, which may arise from a read error. CDR3 loop: CASSLAVARDTGELFF. The CDR3 DNA reads TGCGCCAGCAGCTTGGCCGTGGCCCGAGACACTGGGGAGCTGTTTTTT. The chain employs TRBV5-1 and TRBJ2-2; unclear D gene. Germline CDR1 reads SGHRS; CDR2 reads YFSETQ. This CDR3 region has 16 residues.

This chain connects TRBV20-1 to TRBJ2-2; D remains unclear. V was shortened by 3 bases and J by 4 bases, with 9 bases between the two germline ends. This CDR3 contains 13 residues. Germline-derived CDR1 and CDR2 are DFQATT and SNEGSKA (reference sequence). CDR3 nucleotides: TGCAGTGCTAGCGACATCCCCACCGGGGAGCTGTTTTTT. Translation gives CSASDIPTGELFF.

The gene calls are TRBV9 and TRBJ1-1, with TRBD1 identical over 10 bases. J was trimmed by 5 bases and V by 2 bases; bases with no gene match: 6. Germline CDR1 and CDR2: SGDLS and YYNGEE. This CDR3 is 15 amino acids long. DNA of the CDR3: TGTGCCAGCAGCGTTTCACCGGGACAGGGGACTGAAGCTTTCTTT. As protein: CASSVSPGQGTEAFF.

This clonotype was seen many times. The chain links TRBV5-1 to TRBJ1-3; D gene uncertain. Trimming took off 4 bases at V and 8 bases at J, with 16 bases between the two ends. The germline CDR1 and CDR2 sequences are SGHRS and YFSETQ. The CDR3 totals 14 residues. CDR3 sequence: CASSPREGIDTIYF. In nucleotides, the CDR3 is TGCGCCAGCAGCCCACGGGAGGGCATTGACACCATATATTTT.